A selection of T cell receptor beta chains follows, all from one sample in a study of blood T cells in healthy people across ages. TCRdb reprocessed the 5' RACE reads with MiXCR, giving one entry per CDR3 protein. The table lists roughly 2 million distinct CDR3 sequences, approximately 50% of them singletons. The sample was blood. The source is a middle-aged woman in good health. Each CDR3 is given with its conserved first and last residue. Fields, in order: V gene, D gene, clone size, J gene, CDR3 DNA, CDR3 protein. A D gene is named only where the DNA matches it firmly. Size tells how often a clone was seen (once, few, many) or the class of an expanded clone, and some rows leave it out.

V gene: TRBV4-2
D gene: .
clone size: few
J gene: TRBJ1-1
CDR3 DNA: TGTGCCAGCAGCCGAGGAGGACCCAACACTGAAGCTTTCTTT
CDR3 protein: CASSRGGPNTEAFF

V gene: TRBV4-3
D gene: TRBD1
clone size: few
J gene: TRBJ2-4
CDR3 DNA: TGCGCCAGCAGCCAAGCCTCCGTTCGTGGGACAGGGGGAAACATTCAGTACTTC
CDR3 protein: CASSQASVRGTGGNIQYF

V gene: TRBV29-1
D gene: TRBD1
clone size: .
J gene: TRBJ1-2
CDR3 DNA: TGCAGCGTTGATGAAAGGGGGCGTAACTATGGCTACACCTTC
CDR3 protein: CSVDERGRNYGYTF

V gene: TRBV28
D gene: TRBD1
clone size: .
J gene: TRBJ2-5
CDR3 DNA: TGTGCCAGCAGTTCTGGACAGGGGGTGAGGTACTTC
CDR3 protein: CASSSGQGVRYF

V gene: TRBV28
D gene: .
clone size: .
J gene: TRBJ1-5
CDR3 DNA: TGTGCCAGCAGTCTCCAAATGGTTGGCAATCAGCCCCAGCATTTT
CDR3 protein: CASSLQMVGNQPQHF

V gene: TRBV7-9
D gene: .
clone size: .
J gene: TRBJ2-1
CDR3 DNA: TGTGCCAGCAGCTTCCGGGACGGAGGGTTGGATGAGCAGTTCTTC
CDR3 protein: CASSFRDGGLDEQFF

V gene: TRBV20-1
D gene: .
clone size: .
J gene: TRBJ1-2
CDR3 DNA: TGCAGTGCTAGCCTCCCCCCGGCCAACAACTATGGCTACACCTTC
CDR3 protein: CSASLPPANNYGYTF

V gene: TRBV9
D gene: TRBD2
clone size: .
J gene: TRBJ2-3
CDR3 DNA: TGTGCCAGCACCTTAGCGGGGGGGCCGTTGGATACGCAGTATTTT
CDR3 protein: CASTLAGGPLDTQYF

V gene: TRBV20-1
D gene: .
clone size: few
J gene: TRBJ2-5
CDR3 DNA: TGCAGTGGCAGGATAGACTTAGAGACCCAGTACTTC
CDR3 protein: CSGRIDLETQYF

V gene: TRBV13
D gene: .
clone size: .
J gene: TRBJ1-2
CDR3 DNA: TGTGCCAGCAGCTTAGGAGGGAGTTCTCACTATGGCTACACCTTC
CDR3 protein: CASSLGGSSHYGYTF

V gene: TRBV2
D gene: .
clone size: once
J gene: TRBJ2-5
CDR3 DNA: TGTGCCAGCAGTGAAGGGGTACAGTATGGAGAGACCCAGTACTTC
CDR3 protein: CASSEGVQYGETQYF

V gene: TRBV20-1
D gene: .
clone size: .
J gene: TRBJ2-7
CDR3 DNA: TGCAGTGCTAGAGACCAGATAAAGCAGTACTTC
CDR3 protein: CSARDQIKQYF

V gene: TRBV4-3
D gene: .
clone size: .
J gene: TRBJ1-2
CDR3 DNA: TGCGCCAGCAGCCAAAGGGTGGGGGAGTATGGCTACACCTTC
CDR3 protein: CASSQRVGEYGYTF

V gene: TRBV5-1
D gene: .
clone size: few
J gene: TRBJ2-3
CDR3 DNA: TGCGCCAGCAACCAGAGGGCCAGCACAGATACGCAGTATTTT
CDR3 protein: CASNQRASTDTQYF

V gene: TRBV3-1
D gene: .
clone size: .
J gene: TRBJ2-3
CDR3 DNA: TGTGCCAGCAGCCCGCAGCGGGTCCTGGGAGATACGCAGTATTTT
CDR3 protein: CASSPQRVLGDTQYF

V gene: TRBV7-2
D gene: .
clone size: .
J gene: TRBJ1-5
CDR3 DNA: TGTGCCAGCAGCTCCGACAGACCCAATCAGCCCCAGCATTTT
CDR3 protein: CASSSDRPNQPQHF

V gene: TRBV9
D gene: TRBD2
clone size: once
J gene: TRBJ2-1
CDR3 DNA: TGTGCCAGCAGCCCGACTAGTTCGAGCGGGGGGGCCTTCCGCTACAATGAGCAGTTCTTC
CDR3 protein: CASSPTSSSGGAFRYNEQFF

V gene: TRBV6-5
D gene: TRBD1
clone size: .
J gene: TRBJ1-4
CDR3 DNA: TGTGCCAGCAGCTTCGGGACAGGGAGGAATGAAAAACTGTTTTTT
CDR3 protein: CASSFGTGRNEKLFF

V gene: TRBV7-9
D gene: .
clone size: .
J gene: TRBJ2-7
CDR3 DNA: TGTGCCAGCAGCTTTCATTCCGAGCAGTACTTC
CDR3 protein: CASSFHSEQYF

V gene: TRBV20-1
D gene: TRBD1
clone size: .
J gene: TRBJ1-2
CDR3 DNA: TGCAGTGCTAGAGGCCAGACAGGGGAGCACTATGGCTACACCTTC
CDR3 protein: CSARGQTGEHYGYTF

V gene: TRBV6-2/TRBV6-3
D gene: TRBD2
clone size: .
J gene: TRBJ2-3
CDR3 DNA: TGTGCCAGCAGTTACTTGCTTAGCGGGGAAAAATCAGATACGCAGTATTTT
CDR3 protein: CASSYLLSGEKSDTQYF

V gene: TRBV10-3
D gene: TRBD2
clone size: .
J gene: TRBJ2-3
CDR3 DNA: TGTGCCATCAGTGCTTGGACTAGCGGGGGCACAGATACGCAGTATTTT
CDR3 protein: CAISAWTSGGTDTQYF

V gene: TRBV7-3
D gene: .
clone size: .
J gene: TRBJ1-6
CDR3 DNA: TGTGCCGGCAGCTTTCCGTTATGGCTCCTCAATTCACCCCTCCACTTT
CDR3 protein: CAGSFPLWLLNSPLHF

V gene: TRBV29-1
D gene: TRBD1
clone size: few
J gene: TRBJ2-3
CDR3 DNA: TGCAGCGTTGGGGGACCGGGACAGTTACTCACAGATACGCAGTATTTT
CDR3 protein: CSVGGPGQLLTDTQYF

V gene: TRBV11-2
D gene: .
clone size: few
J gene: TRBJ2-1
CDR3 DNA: TGTGCCAGCAGCATAGGGGTAGGGTCTACAGGGTCGGGTGGACGCAGTACCTACAATGAGCAGTTCTTC
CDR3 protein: CASSIGVGSTGSGGRSTYNEQFF

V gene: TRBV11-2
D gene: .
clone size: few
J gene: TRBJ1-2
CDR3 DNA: TGTGCCAGCAGCTTTCAGGTCCAAGGCTACACCTTC
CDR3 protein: CASSFQVQGYTF

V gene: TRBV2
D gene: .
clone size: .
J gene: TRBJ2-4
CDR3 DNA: TGTGCCAGCAATGTCCCCCGGGACGGAGTACCACTAGCCAAAAACATTCAGTACTTC
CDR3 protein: CASNVPRDGVPLAKNIQYF

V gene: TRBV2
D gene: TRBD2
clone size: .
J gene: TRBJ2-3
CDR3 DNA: TGTGCCACCAGTAGCGGGGGATTCGTCGCAGATACGCAGTATTTT
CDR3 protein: CATSSGGFVADTQYF

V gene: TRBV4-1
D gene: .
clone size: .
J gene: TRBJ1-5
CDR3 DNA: TGCGCCAGCAGCCAAGGACAGGTTCATCAGCCCCAGCATTTT
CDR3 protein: CASSQGQVHQPQHF